This T cell receptor (beta chain) was found in a study of blood T cell repertoires in COVID-19. About the study: T cells, B-cell-depleted T cells, or PBMCs provided the cDNA or gDNA that served as material.

Original methodology: Counts of nucleated cells, estimated from reference gene primer amplification, were obtained. Clones were sequenced by immunoSEQ multiplex PCR, and TCRdb holds only the in-frame ones, with some missing. V and J calls and clone size are given by that table; D and trimming were obtained from the DNA. The sample lists fewer than 100,000 clones; approximately 86% were seen once. CDR3 length equals 15 residues. The germline V gene has CDR1 GTSNPN and CDR2 SVGIG (reference sequence). The V end was cut by 7 bases, the J end by 3 bases, with 21 bases between. The receptor was isolated from a man in his sixties with acute or convalescent COVID-19. The rearrangement joins TRBV30 to TRBJ1-1; the D gene is possibly TRBD1 (5 bases). Input material: peripheral blood. The DNA for the CDR3 is TGTGCCTTGGCGTCGGGGGATTTAGGGTACACTGAAGCTTTCTTT. It translates to CALASGDLGYTEAFF.